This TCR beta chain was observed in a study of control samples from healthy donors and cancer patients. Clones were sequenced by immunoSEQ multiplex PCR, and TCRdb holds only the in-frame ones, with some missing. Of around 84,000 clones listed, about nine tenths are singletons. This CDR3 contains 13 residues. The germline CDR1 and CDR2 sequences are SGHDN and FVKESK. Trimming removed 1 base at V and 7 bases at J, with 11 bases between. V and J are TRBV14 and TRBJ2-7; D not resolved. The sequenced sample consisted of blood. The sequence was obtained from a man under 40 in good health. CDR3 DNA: TGTGCCAGCAGCCAAGTTAACGAGGCAGAGCAGTACTTC. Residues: CASSQVNEAEQYF.